The 6 T cell receptor beta chains presented below share a single source sample, sequenced in a study of T-cell reconstitution after alpha-beta-depleted transplantation in children. Unique molecular identifiers were built into the TCRbeta library. A single record per CDR3 protein comes from TCRdb applying MiXCR to the PCR reads. Of 200,000 to 300,000 distinct CDR3 sequences in the sample, about 11% are singletons; the top ten hold over 2%. The input for sequencing was PBMCs from the stem cell graft donor, taken from the stem cell graft. Receptors were obtained from a human donor who donated a stem cell graft to a child with acute lymphoblastic leukemia.

This clonotype was observed at least ten times. This chain connects TRBV12-3 or TRBV12-4 to TRBJ2-3, with D tentatively TRBD1 (6 bases). The length of the CDR3 is 16 residues. V dropped 6 bases and J dropped 0 bases, with 16 bases sitting between them. The CDR3 loop is CASRARTATSTDTQYF. CDR3 sequence (DNA): TGTGCCAGCAGAGCTCGGACAGCCACTAGCACAGATACGCAGTATTTT.

This clonotype was counted at least ten times. The chain recombines TRBV29-1 with TRBJ2-5; 9 nucleotides line up with TRBD1. CDR1 SQVTM and CDR2 ANQGSEA come from the germline V gene. Trimming took 5 bases from V and 4 from J; bases not matched to a gene: 8. There are 14 residues in the CDR3. The CDR3 is CSVSGTGFRETQYF. CDR3 coding DNA: TGCAGCGTTTCCGGGACAGGGTTTCGAGAGACCCAGTACTTC.

There are many counts of this clonotype. CDR3 residues: CASSALQGTGEGYTF. CDR3 DNA: TGTGCCAGCAGCGCCCTCCAAGGAACAGGGGAAGGCTACACCTTC. This chain links TRBV6-1 with TRBJ1-2; 7 bases are shared with TRBD1. In germline, CDR1 is MNHNS, CDR2 SASEGT. V was pared by 6 bases and J by 8 bases, with 15 bases of the junction left unmatched. This CDR3 comprises 15 residues.

This clonotype was detected ten times or more. This chain connects TRBV7-9 to TRBJ2-7; 13 nucleotides match TRBD2. Per germline, CDR1 SEHNR and CDR2 FQNEAQ (reference sequence). V was clipped by 5 bases and J by 0 bases; unmatched bases: 7. This CDR3 spans 17 amino acids. CDR3 sequence (DNA): TGTGCCAGCAGCCTCGGGACTAGCGGGAAAGGCTCCTACGAGCAGTACTTC. Its protein is CASSLGTSGKGSYEQYF.

V is TRBV5-1 and J is TRBJ1-1; D unclear. The CDR3 consists of 14 residues. V was clipped by 2 bases and J by 3 bases, with 11 bases between them. In germline, CDR1 is SGHRS, CDR2 YFSETQ. DNA of the CDR3: TGCGCCAGCAGCTTTGGGCGGCTGGACACTGAAGCTTTCTTT. It specifies CASSFGRLDTEAFF.

This clonotype was seen only a few times. The V gene is TRBV27, the J gene TRBJ2-2; 10 positions match TRBD2. Per germline, CDR1 MNHEY and CDR2 SMNVEV (reference sequence). This CDR3 has 14 residues. The junction had 4 bases not matched to a gene; V was cut back by 8 bases and J by 4 bases. Here the CDR3 reads CASRLAGGTGELFF. In DNA form, the CDR3 reads TGTGCCAGCCGACTAGCGGGTGGCACCGGGGAGCTGTTTTTT.